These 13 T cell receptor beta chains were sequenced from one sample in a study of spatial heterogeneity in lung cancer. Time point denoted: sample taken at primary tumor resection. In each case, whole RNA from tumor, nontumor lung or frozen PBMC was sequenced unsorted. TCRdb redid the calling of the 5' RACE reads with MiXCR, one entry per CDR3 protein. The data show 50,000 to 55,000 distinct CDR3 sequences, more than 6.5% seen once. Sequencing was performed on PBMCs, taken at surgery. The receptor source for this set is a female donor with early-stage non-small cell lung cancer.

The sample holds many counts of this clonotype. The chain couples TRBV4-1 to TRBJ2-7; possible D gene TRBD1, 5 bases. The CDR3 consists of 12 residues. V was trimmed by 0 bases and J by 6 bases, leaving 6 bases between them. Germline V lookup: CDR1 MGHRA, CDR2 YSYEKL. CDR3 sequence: CASSQEGVEQYF. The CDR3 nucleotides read TGCGCCAGCAGCCAAGAAGGGGTCGAGCAGTACTTC.

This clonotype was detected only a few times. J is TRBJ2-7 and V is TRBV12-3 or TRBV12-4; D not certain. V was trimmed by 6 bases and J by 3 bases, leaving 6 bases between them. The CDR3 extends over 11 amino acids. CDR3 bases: TGTGCCAGCAGCTACTACTACGAGCAGTACTTC. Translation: CASSYYYEQYF.

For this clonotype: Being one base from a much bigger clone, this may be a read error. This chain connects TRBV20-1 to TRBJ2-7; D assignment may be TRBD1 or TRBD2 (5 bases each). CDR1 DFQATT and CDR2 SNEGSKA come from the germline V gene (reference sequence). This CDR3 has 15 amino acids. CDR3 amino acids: CSARDGGVSSHEQYF. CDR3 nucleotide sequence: TGCAGTGCTAGAGATGGGGGAGTGAGCTCCCACGAGCAGTACTTC.

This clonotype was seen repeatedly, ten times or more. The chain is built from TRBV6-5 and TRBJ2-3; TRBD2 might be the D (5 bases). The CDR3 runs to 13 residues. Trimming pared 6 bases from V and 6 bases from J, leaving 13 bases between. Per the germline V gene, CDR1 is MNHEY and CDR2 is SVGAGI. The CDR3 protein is CASSWFGDDTQYF. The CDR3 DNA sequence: TGTGCCAGCAGCTGGTTCGGGGATGATACGCAGTATTTT.

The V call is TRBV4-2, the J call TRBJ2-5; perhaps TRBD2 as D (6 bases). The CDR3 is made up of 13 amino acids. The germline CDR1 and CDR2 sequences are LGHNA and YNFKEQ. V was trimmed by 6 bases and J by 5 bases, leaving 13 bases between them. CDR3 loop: CASSSRLVETQYF. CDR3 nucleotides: TGTGCCAGCAGTAGTAGACTAGTGGAGACCCAGTACTTC.

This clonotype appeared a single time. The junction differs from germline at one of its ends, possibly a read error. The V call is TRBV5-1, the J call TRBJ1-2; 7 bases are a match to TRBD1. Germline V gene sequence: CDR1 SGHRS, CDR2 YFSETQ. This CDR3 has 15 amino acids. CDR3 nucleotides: TGCGCCAGCAGCCCATCGCCCACAGGGGACTATGGCTACATCTTC. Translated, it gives CASSPSPTGDYGYIF.

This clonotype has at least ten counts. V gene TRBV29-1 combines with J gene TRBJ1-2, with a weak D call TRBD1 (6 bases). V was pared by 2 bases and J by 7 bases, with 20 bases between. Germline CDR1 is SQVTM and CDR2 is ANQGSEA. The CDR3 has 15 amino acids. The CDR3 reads CSVEIGGRLIFGYTF. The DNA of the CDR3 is TGCAGCGTTGAAATTGGGGGGCGCCTAATTTTTGGCTACACCTTC.

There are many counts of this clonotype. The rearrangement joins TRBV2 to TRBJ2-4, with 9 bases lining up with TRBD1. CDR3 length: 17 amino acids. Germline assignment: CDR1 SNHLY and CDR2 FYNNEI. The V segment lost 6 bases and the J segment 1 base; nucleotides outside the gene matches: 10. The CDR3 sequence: CASRGPGQGTAKNIQYF. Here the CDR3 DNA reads TGTGCCAGCAGGGGTCCGGGACAGGGAACGGCCAAAAACATTCAGTACTTC.

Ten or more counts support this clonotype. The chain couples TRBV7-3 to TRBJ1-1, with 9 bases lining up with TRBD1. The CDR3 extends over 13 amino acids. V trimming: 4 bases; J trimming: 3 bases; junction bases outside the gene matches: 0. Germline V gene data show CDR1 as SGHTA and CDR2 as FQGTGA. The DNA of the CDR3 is TGTGCCAGCAGCTGGACAGGGGACACTGAAGCTTTCTTT. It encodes CASSWTGDTEAFF.

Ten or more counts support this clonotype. In DNA, the CDR3 is TGTGCCAGCAGTGCCCCGGCCTCAACCCAGTACTTC. It translates to CASSAPASTQYF. The chain links TRBV6-2 or TRBV6-3 to TRBJ2-5; D gene unclear. Germline CDR1 MNHEY, CDR2 SVGEGT. This CDR3 has 12 residues. V was trimmed by 5 bases and J by 8 bases, leaving 12 bases between them.

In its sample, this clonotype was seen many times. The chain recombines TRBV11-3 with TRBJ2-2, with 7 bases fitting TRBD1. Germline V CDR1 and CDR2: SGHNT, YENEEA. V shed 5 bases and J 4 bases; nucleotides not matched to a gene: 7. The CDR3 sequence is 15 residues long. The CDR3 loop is CASSLSGQTTGELFF. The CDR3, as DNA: TGTGCCAGCAGCCTTTCGGGACAGACCACCGGGGAGCTGTTTTTT.

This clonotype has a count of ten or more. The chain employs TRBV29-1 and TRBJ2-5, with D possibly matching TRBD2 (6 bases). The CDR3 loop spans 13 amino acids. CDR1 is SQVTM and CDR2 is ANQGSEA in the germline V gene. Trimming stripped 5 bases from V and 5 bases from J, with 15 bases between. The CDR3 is CSVQGGAGETQYF. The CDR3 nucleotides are TGCAGCGTTCAAGGCGGGGCGGGGGAGACCCAGTACTTC.

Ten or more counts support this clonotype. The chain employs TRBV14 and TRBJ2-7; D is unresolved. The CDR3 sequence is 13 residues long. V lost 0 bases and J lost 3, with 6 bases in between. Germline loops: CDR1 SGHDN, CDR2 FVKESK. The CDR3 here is CASSQEVRYEQYF. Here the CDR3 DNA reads TGTGCCAGCAGCCAAGAAGTCCGCTACGAGCAGTACTTC.